Listed below are T cell receptor beta chains from one sample, sequenced in a study of identical twins. A single record per CDR3 protein comes from TCRdb applying MiXCR to the 5' RACE reads. The top ten hold 4% to 5.5% of the sample, which has around 690,000 distinct CDR3 sequences, about 20% seen once. The same sample was also used in a study of T cells expressing NK-cell markers.

The sample comprised PBMCs. The receptors here all came from a woman aged 18-29 years in good health. Each CDR3 is given with its conserved first and last residue. Each record gives: clone size, CDR3 length, D gene, J gene, V gene, CDR3 protein, CDR3 DNA. A D gene is named only where the DNA matches it firmly. Rows may omit the clone size; those that give it use once, few, many or a size class.

size: NA
length: 13
D: NA
J: TRBJ1-2
V: TRBV7-9
CDR3: CASSSTGYRGYTF
DNA: TGTGCCAGCAGCTCTACAGGGTATCGAGGCTACACCTTC

size: few
length: 16
D: NA
J: TRBJ1-1
V: TRBV10-3
CDR3: CAISDNDDWPWTEAFF
DNA: TGTGCCATCAGTGATAACGACGATTGGCCCTGGACTGAAGCTTTCTTT

size: few
length: 14
D: TRBD1
J: TRBJ1-1
V: TRBV20-1
CDR3: CSAPPHRGYTEAFF
DNA: TGCAGTGCTCCACCCCACAGGGGCTACACTGAAGCTTTCTTT

size: NA
length: 16
D: NA
J: TRBJ2-3
V: TRBV7-8
CDR3: CASSLAWDTNTDTQYF
DNA: TGTGCCAGCAGCTTAGCCTGGGACACAAATACAGATACGCAGTATTTT

size: NA
length: 14
D: TRBD1
J: TRBJ2-7
V: TRBV7-3
CDR3: CASSSYRDSDEQYF
DNA: TGTGCCAGCAGCTCCTACCGGGACAGCGACGAGCAGTACTTC

size: few
length: 14
D: NA
J: TRBJ2-1
V: TRBV7-6
CDR3: CASSFRARPNEQFF
DNA: TGTGCCAGCAGCTTTCGGGCCCGACCAAATGAGCAGTTCTTC

size: few
length: 13
D: NA
J: TRBJ2-7
V: TRBV20-1
CDR3: CSATRAGYNEQYF
DNA: TGCAGTGCCACCCGGGCGGGATACAACGAGCAGTACTTC

size: NA
length: 15
D: NA
J: TRBJ2-2
V: TRBV12-3/TRBV12-4
CDR3: CASRAVLANTGELFF
DNA: TGTGCCAGCAGAGCAGTACTAGCGAACACCGGGGAGCTGTTTTTT

size: NA
length: 16
D: TRBD1
J: TRBJ1-2
V: TRBV6-2/TRBV6-3
CDR3: CASSYVGTGANYGYTF
DNA: TGTGCCAGCAGTTACGTCGGGACAGGGGCTAACTATGGCTACACCTTC

size: NA
length: 13
D: TRBD1
J: TRBJ1-1
V: TRBV6-1
CDR3: CASHRDRGGEAFF
DNA: TGTGCCAGCCACCGGGACAGGGGTGGTGAAGCTTTCTTT

size: few
length: 13
D: NA
J: TRBJ2-1
V: TRBV2
CDR3: CASSPSTIAEQFF
DNA: TGTGCCAGCAGTCCATCGACTATCGCTGAGCAGTTCTTC

size: few
length: 16
D: NA
J: TRBJ1-1
V: TRBV10-3
CDR3: CATTYTRQAKNTEAFF
DNA: TGTGCCACGACATATACCAGACAGGCCAAGAACACTGAAGCTTTCTTT

size: few
length: 15
D: NA
J: TRBJ2-7
V: TRBV12-3/TRBV12-4
CDR3: CASSPPRVFYLEQYF
DNA: TGTGCCAGCAGTCCACCGCGGGTATTTTACCTCGAGCAGTACTTC

size: NA
length: 16
D: TRBD1
J: TRBJ2-3
V: TRBV20-1
CDR3: CSAIDRDKGLTDTQYF
DNA: TGCAGTGCCATCGACAGGGATAAGGGTCTCACAGATACGCAGTATTTT

size: NA
length: 13
D: NA
J: TRBJ2-7
V: TRBV27
CDR3: CASSLVGSNEQYF
DNA: TGTGCCAGCAGTTTAGTGGGGTCAAACGAGCAGTACTTC

size: many
length: 14
D: TRBD2
J: TRBJ2-7
V: TRBV3-1
CDR3: CASSQRGSGSEQYF
DNA: TGTGCCAGCAGCCAACGGGGGAGCGGGAGCGAGCAGTACTTC

size: few
length: 15
D: TRBD1
J: TRBJ1-1
V: TRBV7-2
CDR3: CASSLAGQGRTEAFF
DNA: TGTGCCAGCAGCTTAGCCGGACAGGGGAGAACTGAAGCTTTCTTT

size: few
length: 14
D: NA
J: TRBJ2-7
V: TRBV15
CDR3: CATSRDGSSYEQYF
DNA: TGTGCCACCAGCAGAGATGGGAGCTCCTACGAGCAGTACTTC

size: NA
length: 16
D: TRBD2
J: TRBJ2-7
V: TRBV20-1
CDR3: CSARDPTSGRFYEQYF
DNA: TGCAGTGCTAGAGACCCGACTAGCGGGAGGTTCTACGAGCAGTACTTC

size: few
length: 15
D: TRBD1
J: TRBJ1-2
V: TRBV4-2
CDR3: CASSQRQGTNYGYTF
DNA: TGTGCCAGCAGCCAGAGACAGGGAACTAACTATGGCTACACCTTC

size: NA
length: 15
D: TRBD1
J: TRBJ2-5
V: TRBV5-1
CDR3: CASSIDREIVKTQYF
DNA: TGCGCCAGCAGCATAGACAGGGAGATCGTCAAGACCCAGTACTTC

size: once
length: 13
D: NA
J: TRBJ1-2
V: TRBV13
CDR3: CASSSTGRLLYTF
DNA: TGTGCCAGCAGCTCGACCGGACGTCTCCTCTACACCTTC

size: NA
length: 12
D: NA
J: TRBJ1-4
V: TRBV7-6
CDR3: CASSTNNEKLFF
DNA: TGTGCCAGCAGCACCAACAATGAAAAACTGTTTTTT

size: few
length: 15
D: TRBD1
J: TRBJ1-3
V: TRBV9
CDR3: CASSGDRVARNTIYF
DNA: TGTGCCAGCAGCGGCGACAGGGTGGCGAGAAACACCATATATTTT

size: many
length: 13
D: TRBD2
J: TRBJ2-1
V: TRBV20-1
CDR3: CSASPSGNNEQFF
DNA: TGCAGTGCTAGCCCTAGCGGGAACAATGAGCAGTTCTTC

size: NA
length: 12
D: NA
J: TRBJ2-1
V: TRBV7-9
CDR3: CASRTGHEEQFF
DNA: TGTGCCAGCAGGACCGGACACGAAGAGCAGTTCTTC

size: NA
length: 15
D: TRBD2
J: TRBJ2-1
V: TRBV7-2
CDR3: CASSPGLAGKYEQFF
DNA: TGTGCCAGCAGCCCCGGACTAGCGGGAAAGTATGAGCAGTTCTTC

size: few
length: 9
D: NA
J: TRBJ2-7
V: TRBV27
CDR3: CASTPEQYF
DNA: TGTGCCAGCACACCCGAGCAGTACTTC

size: NA
length: 15
D: NA
J: TRBJ1-2
V: TRBV6-1
CDR3: CASSRRQEVFEGYTF
DNA: TGTGCCAGCAGCCGACGACAGGAAGTATTTGAGGGCTACACCTTC

size: NA
length: 14
D: TRBD2
J: TRBJ2-3
V: TRBV5-1
CDR3: CASSPGTTTDTQYF
DNA: TGCGCCAGCAGCCCGGGGACTACCACAGATACGCAGTATTTT

size: NA
length: 13
D: NA
J: TRBJ2-3
V: TRBV10-3
CDR3: CAISEDSSDTQYF
DNA: TGTGCCATCAGTGAGGACTCGTCAGATACGCAGTATTTT

size: NA
length: 14
D: NA
J: TRBJ2-7
V: TRBV6-2/TRBV6-3
CDR3: CASSYSSMGDEQYF
DNA: TGTGCCAGCAGTTACTCGAGCATGGGGGACGAGCAGTACTTC

size: NA
length: 14
D: NA
J: TRBJ2-2
V: TRBV10-3
CDR3: CAISDLGNTGELFF
DNA: TGTGCCATCAGTGATTTAGGGAACACCGGGGAGCTGTTTTTT

size: NA
length: 16
D: TRBD1
J: TRBJ2-7
V: TRBV29-1
CDR3: CSVVPRTGDRNDEQYF
DNA: TGCAGCGTTGTCCCGAGGACAGGGGACCGGAACGACGAGCAGTACTTC

size: few
length: 15
D: TRBD2
J: TRBJ2-7
V: TRBV7-8
CDR3: CASTLAGTSVHEQYF
DNA: TGTGCCAGCACCTTGGCAGGGACTAGCGTACACGAGCAGTACTTC

size: few
length: 15
D: NA
J: TRBJ2-1
V: TRBV12-3/TRBV12-4
CDR3: CASDAAYSDYNEQFF
DNA: TGTGCCAGCGATGCCGCCTATTCTGATTACAATGAGCAGTTCTTC

size: NA
length: 12
D: NA
J: TRBJ2-7
V: TRBV7-8
CDR3: CASSLRMNEQYF
DNA: TGTGCCAGCAGTTTACGGATGAACGAGCAGTACTTC

size: few
length: 14
D: NA
J: TRBJ2-3
V: TRBV29-1
CDR3: CSVEGGLSTDTQYF
DNA: TGCAGCGTGGAGGGGGGGCTTAGCACAGATACGCAGTATTTT

size: many
length: 16
D: TRBD1
J: TRBJ1-1
V: TRBV2
CDR3: CASKIPGQWKSTEAFF
DNA: TGTGCCAGCAAGATTCCGGGACAGTGGAAAAGCACTGAAGCTTTCTTT

size: NA
length: 13
D: NA
J: TRBJ1-1
V: TRBV12-3/TRBV12-4
CDR3: CASSDGVNTEAFF
DNA: TGTGCCAGCAGTGACGGGGTGAACACTGAAGCTTTCTTT

size: NA
length: 15
D: TRBD2
J: TRBJ2-1
V: TRBV28
CDR3: CATDMWGGFRNEQFF
DNA: TGTGCCACAGACATGTGGGGAGGGTTTAGGAATGAGCAGTTCTTC

size: NA
length: 16
D: NA
J: TRBJ2-7
V: TRBV5-6
CDR3: CASSLAGTPTSYEQYF
DNA: TGTGCCAGCAGCTTGGCCGGGACCCCCACATCCTACGAGCAGTACTTC

size: NA
length: 14
D: TRBD2
J: TRBJ2-5
V: TRBV7-2
CDR3: CASSLGVGRETQYF
DNA: TGTGCCAGCAGCTTAGGCGTCGGGAGGGAGACCCAGTACTTC

size: few
length: 13
D: NA
J: TRBJ2-3
V: TRBV2
CDR3: CAGNTGRTDTQYF
DNA: TGTGCCGGGAACACGGGGCGCACAGATACGCAGTATTTT

size: NA
length: 12
D: NA
J: TRBJ2-3
V: TRBV7-2
CDR3: CASSLLGGLQYF
DNA: TGTGCCAGCAGCCTTCTTGGGGGGTTGCAGTATTTT

size: NA
length: 14
D: TRBD1
J: TRBJ1-1
V: TRBV13
CDR3: CASSRGTGSTEAFF
DNA: TGTGCCAGCAGCCGGGGGACAGGGAGCACTGAAGCTTTCTTT

size: NA
length: 13
D: NA
J: TRBJ1-1
V: TRBV20-1
CDR3: CSARKDGNTEAFF
DNA: TGCAGTGCTAGGAAGGACGGCAACACTGAAGCTTTCTTT

size: many
length: 12
D: NA
J: TRBJ1-2
V: TRBV20-1
CDR3: CSASPGRYGYTF
DNA: TGCAGTGCTAGCCCGGGACGCTATGGCTACACCTTC

size: NA
length: 13
D: TRBD2
J: TRBJ2-3
V: TRBV20-1
CDR3: CSPAREGTDTQYF
DNA: TGCAGCCCTGCGCGGGAGGGCACAGATACGCAGTATTTT